The 30 T cell receptor beta chains presented below share a single source sample, sequenced in a study of blood T cell repertoires in COVID-19. Sequencing was performed with immunoSEQ multiplex PCR; in TCRdb, only in-frame clones are kept and a portion is missing. This repertoire shows roughly 230,000 clones, approximately 81% found once; its top ten account for about 6.2%. Sequencing was done on a sample of PBMCs or T cells enriched from blood (not recorded which). These receptors all come from a woman aged 50 to 65 who had been exposed to COVID-19.

This clone has a single count. CDR3 nucleotides: TGTGCCAGTAGTGGGAACAGGGGCTCGGTGCAGCCCCAGCATTTT. It specifies CASSGNRGSVQPQHF. The chain carries TRBV19 and TRBJ1-5; 7 positions agree with TRBD1. The germline V gene has CDR1 LNHDA and CDR2 SQIVND (reference sequence). The CDR3 has 15 amino acids. V lost 5 bases to trimming and J lost 7 bases; unmatched junction nucleotides: 11.

This rearrangement joins TRBV5-1 to TRBJ2-7; a weak D match, TRBD1 (6 bases). Germline lookup yields CDR1 SGHRS and CDR2 YFSETQ. The CDR3 contains 14 residues. V lost 4 bases, J lost 6 bases, and 17 bases lay in between. This CDR3 reads CASSDGQRASEQYF. The DNA for the CDR3 is TGCGCCAGCAGCGATGGACAGAGGGCCAGCGAGCAGTACTTC.

The J gene is TRBJ1-1, the V gene TRBV28, with D perhaps matching TRBD1 (6 bases). V shed 6 bases and J shed 5 bases, with 13 bases lying between them. The CDR3 contains 13 residues. CDR1 and CDR2 from the germline V gene are MDHEN and SYDVKM. CDR3 sequence (DNA): TGTGCCAGCAGCCGCAGGGGTGGGACTGAAGCTTTCTTT. Translation gives CASSRRGGTEAFF.

V gene TRBV5-6 combines with J gene TRBJ1-2; unclear D gene. From germline, CDR1 is SGHDT and CDR2 YYEEEE. Trimming removed 0 bases from V and 2 bases from J, with 8 bases in between. The CDR3 extends over 14 amino acids. The CDR3 region has the DNA TGTGCCAGCAGCTTGGTAATTCCGAACTATGGCTACACCTTC. This gives the protein CASSLVIPNYGYTF.

The chain joins TRBV9 to TRBJ2-1, with TRBD2 matching over 7 bases. This CDR3 region has 15 residues. Germline assignment: CDR1 SGDLS and CDR2 YYNGEE. The V gene end was trimmed by 2 bases and the J gene end by 2 bases; junction bases not matched to a gene: 4. The CDR3 DNA reads as TGTGCCAGCAGCGTTCAAGCGGGGACCTACAATGAGCAGTTCTTC. Translating it yields CASSVQAGTYNEQFF.

This clone was observed a handful of times. The chain employs TRBV15 and TRBJ2-1; 11 nucleotides line up with TRBD2. Germline V gives CDR1 LNHNV, CDR2 YYDKDF (reference sequence). The V segment lost 0 bases and the J segment 9 bases; nucleotides outside the gene matches: 7. CDR3 length: 16 amino acids. The CDR3: CATSRDLAGGIGEQFF. Written as DNA, the CDR3 is TGTGCCACCAGCAGAGATTTAGCGGGGGGGATCGGTGAGCAGTTCTTC.

This sequence joins TRBV11-2 and TRBJ2-2; D gene uncertain. The CDR3 is made up of 12 amino acids. Trimming left V 5 bases short and J 7 bases short, with 8 bases between. Germline lookup yields CDR1 SGHAT and CDR2 FQNNGV. The CDR3 DNA reads as TGTGCCAGCAGCACTTTAAGCGGGGAGCTGTTTTTT. Amino acids: CASSTLSGELFF.

The CDR3 region has the DNA TGTGCCAGCAGTTTCCGGCAGTTGAGGACTTTCTTT. It translates to CASSFRQLRTFF. The rearrangement uses TRBV28 and TRBJ1-1; D is uncertain. Germline V gene sequence: CDR1 MDHEN, CDR2 SYDVKM. The CDR3 contains 12 residues. Trimming removed 3 bases from V and 12 bases from J, with 14 bases in between.

V gene TRBV11-2 combines with J gene TRBJ1-1; D is possibly TRBD1 (5 bases). V lost 4 bases, J lost 12 bases, and 21 bases lay in between. CDR1 SGHAT and CDR2 FQNNGV come from the germline V gene. This CDR3 is 14 amino acids long. In DNA, the CDR3 is TGTGCCAGCAGCTCCCCCGGGAGGGTGTGGGGCCCTTTCTTT. Protein: CASSSPGRVWGPFF.

The V gene is TRBV19, the J gene TRBJ2-5; 8 bases map to TRBD1. V lost 6 bases and J lost 4; bases outside the gene matches: 4. This CDR3 has 13 amino acids. Germline assignment: CDR1 LNHDA and CDR2 SQIVND (reference sequence). The CDR3 is CASSQDRAETQYF. The CDR3 bases are TGTGCCAGTAGCCAGGACAGGGCAGAGACCCAGTACTTC.

This sequence joins TRBV5-4 and TRBJ2-1; 8 bases are a match to TRBD2. CDR1 is SGHNT, CDR2 YYREEE, per germline (reference sequence). Trimming took 3 bases from V and 9 from J; bases not matched to a gene: 8. The CDR3 runs 14 residues. The CDR3 reads CASSSGGAYPEQFF. In nucleotides, the CDR3 is TGTGCCAGCAGCTCCGGGGGGGCCTATCCTGAGCAGTTCTTC.

The chain carries TRBV30 and TRBJ2-3; 10 nucleotides match TRBD2. The V gene end was trimmed by 2 bases and the J gene end by 5 bases; junction bases not matched to a gene: 7. This CDR3 region has 15 residues. Germline assignment: CDR1 GTSNPN and CDR2 SVGIG (reference sequence). CDR3 amino acids: CAWSPSGGAGDTQYF. DNA for the CDR3: TGTGCCTGGAGTCCAAGCGGGGGGGCAGGAGATACGCAGTATTTT.

The chain combines TRBV11-1 with TRBJ2-2, with 10 bases aligning to TRBD1. The length of the CDR3 is 15 residues. CDR1 and CDR2 from the germline V gene are SGHAT and FQDESV (reference sequence). V lost 5 bases and J lost 6; bases outside the gene matches: 6. The CDR3 loop is CASSVRQGAAGELFF. The DNA of the CDR3 is TGTGCCAGCAGCGTTCGACAGGGGGCCGCCGGGGAGCTGTTTTTT. Variable domain in full (rest from reference TRBV11-1 and TRBJ2-2): EAEVAQSPRYKITEKSQAVAFWCDPISGHATLYWYRQILGQGPELLVQFQDESVVDDSQLPKDRFSAERLKGVDSTLKIQPAELGDSAMYLCASSVRQGAAGELFFGEGSRLTVL.

The genes are TRBV3-1 (or the pseudogene TRBV3-2) and TRBJ2-1, with TRBD1 identical over 12 bases. J gave up 8 bases and V 4 bases, and 9 bases lay outside the gene matches. Germline V gene lookup returns CDR1 LGHDT and CDR2 YNNKEL (reference sequence). This CDR3 is 16 amino acids long. CDR3 nucleotides: TGTGCCAGCAGCCTTACCGGGACAGGGGGCTTTGATGAGCAGTTCTTC. Translated: CASSLTGTGGFDEQFF.

The chain joins TRBV18 to TRBJ1-3; maybe TRBD1 (6 bases). Trimming cost V 4 bases and J 0 bases, with 16 bases left between them. The CDR3 is 17 residues long. Looked up from germline, CDR1 is KGHSH and CDR2 is LQKENI. This chain's CDR3 is CASSLLRDTDSGNTIYF. The CDR3 nucleotides read TGTGCCAGCTCACTTTTACGGGACACAGACTCTGGAAACACCATATATTTT.

This rearrangement joins TRBV28 to TRBJ1-2, with D possibly matching TRBD1 (5 bases). The V gene's germline CDR1 is MDHEN and CDR2 SYDVKM. CDR3 length: 14 amino acids. Trimming took off 7 bases at V and 8 bases at J, with 20 bases between the two ends. The CDR3: CASTLGSPGWGYTF. CDR3 coding DNA: TGTGCCAGCACCCTGGGGTCCCCAGGGTGGGGCTACACCTTC.

The V call is TRBV5-4, the J call TRBJ1-2; 9 bases line up with TRBD1. V gave up 3 bases and J gave up 7 bases; unmatched junction bases: 13. This CDR3 contains 16 residues. Germline CDR1 and CDR2: SGHNT and YYREEE (reference sequence). The CDR3 protein is CASSSQGAAGLSGYTF. Written as DNA, the CDR3 is TGTGCCAGCAGCTCACAGGGGGCAGCGGGGCTTAGTGGCTACACCTTC.

The rearrangement uses TRBV7-2 and TRBJ2-1; D may be TRBD1 (6 bases). CDR1 and CDR2 (germline): SGHTA, FQGNSA. The ends were cut back, 5 bases at V and 2 bases at J, with 13 bases in the middle. The CDR3 has 15 residues. CDR3 nucleotide sequence: TGTGCCAGCAGCGGAAGGGGGTCCACCTACAATGAGCAGTTCTTC. It translates to CASSGRGSTYNEQFF.

The chain recombines TRBV19 with TRBJ1-5; 7 positions match TRBD1. This CDR3 has 18 amino acids. V was pared by 6 bases and J by 2 bases, with 16 bases of the junction left unmatched. The V gene's germline CDR1 is LNHDA and CDR2 SQIVND (reference sequence). CDR3 nucleotide sequence: TGTGCCAGTAGCGTGAACAGGGGTAGGATGGGAGGCAATCAGCCCCAGCATTTT. Encoded protein: CASSVNRGRMGGNQPQHF.

The rearrangement joins TRBV15 to TRBJ2-2; 10 bases line up with TRBD1. From germline, CDR1 is LNHNV and CDR2 YYDKDF (reference sequence). The CDR3 is made up of 15 amino acids. Germline trimming cut 8 bases from V and 2 bases from J; bases unmatched to any gene: 5. CDR3 in amino acids: CATQRTGGNTGELFF. The CDR3 coding sequence is TGTGCCACCCAACGGACAGGGGGTAACACCGGGGAGCTGTTTTTT.

This clone appeared once. The V call is TRBV29-1, the J call TRBJ1-1, with TRBD1 identical over 8 bases. With V trimmed by 4 bases and J by 12 bases, 7 bases remained unmatched. CDR1 SQVTM and CDR2 ANQGSEA come from the germline V gene. The CDR3 is 11 residues long. The CDR3 DNA sequence: TGCAGCGTTGTTCTCGGGACAGGTACTTTCTTT. Its protein is CSVVLGTGTFF.

The CDR3 bases are TGTGCCAGCAGCTTAGGTGGGGGGGCAGCTAACTATGGCTACACCTTC. Encoded protein: CASSLGGGAANYGYTF. This chain connects TRBV7-9 to TRBJ1-2, with D perhaps TRBD1 (6 bases). Trimming stripped 1 base from V and 0 bases from J, with 12 bases between. Germline V lookup: CDR1 SEHNR, CDR2 FQNEAQ (reference sequence). The CDR3 has 16 amino acids.

The table lists this clone with a count of one. The J gene is TRBJ1-4, the V gene TRBV5-1, with D perhaps TRBD1 (6 bases). V lost 4 bases and J lost 7, with 20 bases in between. Germline V lookup: CDR1 SGHRS, CDR2 YFSETQ. The CDR3 totals 16 residues. The CDR3 DNA is TGCGCCAGCAGCGATCTTTCAGGACTAGGGGGTGAAAAACTGTTTTTT. Translation gives CASSDLSGLGGEKLFF.

This chain uses TRBV6-5 with TRBJ1-1; 10 bases are a match to TRBD1. The ends lost 10 bases at V and 4 bases at J; junction bases unmatched: 12. The CDR3 is 15 residues long. Germline V gene lookup returns CDR1 MNHEY and CDR2 SVGAGI. Here the CDR3 DNA reads TGTGCCATCGGACCTGACAGGGGGCGAGGCACTGAAGCTTTCTTT. This codes for CAIGPDRGRGTEAFF.

This clone was seen more than once but under ten times. V is TRBV7-9 and J is TRBJ2-2, with 8 bases that match TRBD1. In germline, CDR1 is SEHNR, CDR2 FQNEAQ (reference sequence). This CDR3 has 16 amino acids. V lost 9 bases to trimming and J lost 1 base; unmatched junction nucleotides: 10. This chain's CDR3 is CARGTGSLMNTGELFF. The CDR3 DNA sequence: TGTGCCAGGGGGACAGGAAGCCTTATGAACACCGGGGAGCTGTTTTTT.

This chain uses TRBV6-5 with TRBJ1-2, with 7 bases aligning to TRBD1. With V trimmed by 4 bases and J by 0 bases, 2 bases remained unmatched. Germline V lookup: CDR1 MNHEY, CDR2 SVGAGI. CDR3 length: 14 amino acids. This CDR3 is CASSSGTANYGYTF. DNA for the CDR3: TGTGCCAGCAGTTCCGGGACAGCTAACTATGGCTACACCTTC.

V gene TRBV9 combines with J gene TRBJ1-1; D gene ambiguous. Germline CDR1 reads SGDLS; CDR2 reads YYNGEE. Trimming stripped 1 base from V and 7 bases from J, with 11 bases between. This CDR3 is built from 13 residues. The CDR3 loop reads CASSVRPGSEAFF. The CDR3 region has the DNA TGTGCCAGCAGCGTACGACCCGGGAGTGAAGCTTTCTTT.

The chain employs TRBV12-3 or TRBV12-4 and TRBJ1-2; D is unresolved. CDR3 length equals 13 residues. V shed 6 bases and J shed 6 bases, with 14 bases lying between them. In nucleotides, the CDR3 is TGTGCCAGCAGCGTGGCCTCCAGGCATGGCTACACCTTC. Translating gives CASSVASRHGYTF.

In this sample, this clone turned up a few times. This CDR3 is CASSLLGAIGYTF. CDR3 DNA: TGCGCCAGCAGCTTGTTGGGGGCTATAGGCTACACCTTC. The chain employs TRBV5-1 and TRBJ1-2; the D gene is possibly TRBD1 (6 bases). Germline V CDR1 and CDR2: SGHRS, YFSETQ. The CDR3 has 13 residues. V lost 1 base, J lost 8 bases, and 12 bases lay in between.

The V and J genes are TRBV5-8 and TRBJ1-3; the match to TRBD1 covers 8 bases. With V trimmed by 4 bases and J by 4 bases, 10 bases remained unmatched. Germline V lookup: CDR1 SGHTS, CDR2 YDEGEE. The CDR3 extends over 16 amino acids. Here the CDR3 reads CASSRLGTGSGNTIYF. The CDR3 DNA follows: TGTGCCAGCAGCCGTTTGGGGACAGGCTCCGGAAACACCATATATTTT.